The rows below give T cell receptor beta chains drawn from one sample of a study of T cells in tuberculosis. Data came from immunoSEQ multiplex PCR; TCRdb stores just in-frame clones and leaves some out. The data hold 35,000 to 55,000 clones, with roughly 94% observed a single time. Sequenced sample: PBMCs. These receptors all stem from a donor between 10 and 35 years old with latent tuberculosis or without tuberculosis infection. Some clones in this sample may be carry-over from other donors' samples. CDR3s include the opening cysteine and the closing phenylalanine or tryptophan. Each record gives: CDR3 protein, V gene, J gene.

CASSQAGVNTEAFF	TRBV4-1	TRBJ1-1
CASSPGVGGEQYF	TRBV4-2	TRBJ2-7
CATRLDYEQFF	TRBV7-2	TRBJ2-1
CASSLYFSGPTSGSTDTQYF	TRBV5-1	TRBJ2-3
CASSFFRADTDTQYF	TRBV11-2	TRBJ2-3
CASSLLGQRVTDTQYF	TRBV9	TRBJ2-3
CASTDLAGGLDTQYF	TRBV28	TRBJ2-3
CASSILGQKTEAFF	TRBV19	TRBJ1-1
CASRGTRRGRQPQHF	TRBV10-2	TRBJ1-5
CASSLAFGLSYGYTF	TRBV5-4	TRBJ1-2
CASSVQPGSGNGYTF	TRBV18	TRBJ1-2
CASRGNAKGAEGHGYTF	TRBV27	TRBJ1-2
CASSEGRQETQYF	TRBV2	TRBJ2-5
CASRSREDTQYF	TRBV7-2	TRBJ2-3
CASSLSLADSTDTQYF	TRBV28	TRBJ2-3
CASSIRGVQETQYF	TRBV19	TRBJ2-5
CASSPGWATKEAFF	TRBV28	TRBJ1-1
CASSWDNRFYGYTF	TRBV10-2	TRBJ1-2
CASSQMGGKASNQPQHF	TRBV4-1	TRBJ1-5
CASSPVRSYEQYF	TRBV27	TRBJ2-7
CAISGTGTNEKLFF	TRBV10-3	TRBJ1-4
CASSLGGLAEYNEQFF	TRBV5-1	TRBJ2-1
CASSLVTGTYEQYF	TRBV7-9	TRBJ2-7
CASSLRTVRPNTEAFF	TRBV28	TRBJ1-1
CASSRTGGYHEQYF	TRBV5-1	TRBJ2-7
CASSRGQSTEAFF	TRBV5-4	TRBJ1-1
CASSLSSGSSYNEQFF	TRBV6-5	TRBJ2-1
CASSASRTGSPLFYGYTF	TRBV9	TRBJ1-2
CASSASSGRRRF	TRBV6-1	TRBJ2-7
CASSPDRVTEAFF	TRBV5-1	TRBJ1-1
CAISESVPGQNTEAFF	TRBV10-3	TRBJ1-1
CASSPQPTASYEQYF	TRBV7-8	TRBJ2-7
CASSQLGLAGVGGTDTQYF	TRBV4-2	TRBJ2-3
CASSIISHTEAFF	TRBV7-2	TRBJ1-1
CASSRGQGGGTGELFF	TRBV4-3	TRBJ2-2
CASSPDRRNSSYEQYF	TRBV18	TRBJ2-7
CASSELGLAGGLSYEQYF	TRBV10-2	TRBJ2-7
CASSSTDSGSGANVLTF	TRBV19	TRBJ2-6
CASSPRGTTNPGEQFF	TRBV11-3	TRBJ2-1
CASSLDRADQPQHF	TRBV5-4	TRBJ1-5
CASSGPRVPRNEKLFF	TRBV28	TRBJ1-4
CAWSGTDLRITGELFF	TRBV30	TRBJ2-2
CASSVEGISRSDNQPQHF	TRBV2	TRBJ1-5
CASSRASSYNEQFF	TRBV9	TRBJ2-1
CASSRTGWSNYGYTF	TRBV19	TRBJ1-2
CASSSLQGSSEQFF	TRBV7-9	TRBJ2-1
CATSRDGTENEQYF	TRBV15	TRBJ2-7
CASSTYRTSFHEQYF	TRBV28	TRBJ2-7